This TCR beta chain was captured by sequencing in a study of CDR3 diversity in severe acne. With V trimmed by 6 bases and J by 4 bases, 9 bases remained unmatched. From germline, CDR1 is LNHNV and CDR2 YYDKDF (reference sequence). CDR3 length: 15 amino acids. TCRdb reprocessed the PCR reads with MiXCR, giving one entry per CDR3 protein. The sample holds about 98,000 distinct CDR3 sequences, roughly half seen once. The clonotype comes from a male donor with acne. The rearrangement joins TRBV15 to TRBJ2-5, with 9 bases lining up with TRBD1. The source material was blood. CDR3 loop: CATRDSGTGTETQYF. Written as DNA, the CDR3 is TGTGCCACCAGGGATTCCGGGACAGGGACAGAGACCCAGTACTTC. The full variable domain, with the rest looked up from reference TRBV15 and TRBJ2-5, is DAMVIQNPRYQVTQFGKPVTLSCSQTLNHNVMYWYQQKSSQAPKLLFHYYDKDFNNEADTPDNFQSRRPNTSFCFLDIRSPGLGDTAMYLCATRDSGTGTETQYFGPGTRLLVL.